Below are 13 T cell receptor beta chains sequenced from a single sample in a study of T cell changes during pregnancy in multiple sclerosis. Measured with immunoSEQ multiplex PCR; TCRdb has only the in-frame clones, and not every one. The profile shows some 48,000 clones, about nine tenths of them singletons. Sequenced here: CD4+ T cells from peripheral blood mononuclear cells, sampled after pregnancy. Receptors originate from a female donor in good health, enrolled as a control in a pregnancy study.

The chain joins TRBV5-1 to TRBJ1-3; 8 bases match TRBD1. The CDR3 covers 17 residues. CDR1 is SGHRS, CDR2 YFSETQ, per germline. The ends lost 0 bases at V and 0 bases at J; junction bases unmatched: 5. The DNA of the CDR3 is TGCGCCAGCAGCTTGGACGGACAGGGATTCTCTGGAAACACCATATATTTT. This sequence encodes CASSLDGQGFSGNTIYF.

This clone was detected only once. This chain connects TRBV4-1 to TRBJ2-2, with D possibly TRBD2 on 6 matching bases. Germline assignment: CDR1 MGHRA and CDR2 YSYEKL. CDR3 length: 18 amino acids. V was trimmed by 1 base and J by 2 bases, leaving 17 bases between them. The CDR3 region has the DNA TGCGCCAGCAGCCAAGTTTTCGGGGGAGGATTAAACACCGGGGAGCTGTTTTTT. Translating gives CASSQVFGGGLNTGELFF.

This clone showed up just once. The CDR3 protein is CASSLGGGPNEQFF. In DNA, the CDR3 is TGTGCCAGCAGCCTAGGGGGGGGGCCCAATGAGCAGTTCTTC. The rearrangement links TRBV7-2 to TRBJ2-1; D possibly corresponds to TRBD2 (7 bases). V lost 5 bases and J 6 bases, leaving 14 bases between the germline ends. Germline values: CDR1 SGHTA, CDR2 FQGNSA. The CDR3 contains 14 residues.

The chain employs TRBV6-6 and TRBJ1-2; tentative D call: TRBD1 (5 bases). The V end lost 4 bases, the J end lost 7 bases, and 10 bases lay between the germline ends. The CDR3 contains 12 residues. The germline V gene encodes CDR1 MNHNY and CDR2 SVGAGI (reference sequence). For the CDR3, the DNA is TGTGCCAGCAGTTCCCTAAGGGGTGGCTACACCTTC. This sequence encodes CASSSLRGGYTF.

This sequence joins TRBV7-2 and TRBJ2-7; 8 positions match TRBD2. This CDR3 has 14 amino acids. Germline V gene data show CDR1 as SGHTA and CDR2 as FQGNSA. Trimming took 2 bases from V and 4 from J; bases not matched to a gene: 4. The chain's CDR3 is CASSLNAGGYEQYF. In nucleotides, the CDR3 is TGTGCCAGCAGCTTAAATGCGGGAGGTTACGAGCAGTACTTC.

The rearrangement joins TRBV7-3 to TRBJ2-5, with TRBD2 as a possible D gene (6 bases). With 2 bases removed from V and 1 base from J, the gap between germline ends came to 8 bases. The CDR3 extends over 14 amino acids. Germline-derived CDR1 and CDR2 are SGHTA and FQGTGA. Here the CDR3 reads CASSLAEGQETQYF. In nucleotides, the CDR3 is TGTGCCAGCAGCTTAGCGGAGGGCCAAGAGACCCAGTACTTC.

The chain joins TRBV4-2 to TRBJ2-2, with D maybe TRBD2 (5 bases). The ends were cut back, 3 bases at V and 5 bases at J, with 13 bases in the middle. The CDR3 loop spans 15 amino acids. Per germline, CDR1 LGHNA and CDR2 YNFKEQ. The CDR3 loop reads CASSHSGPGTGELFF. For the CDR3, the DNA is TGTGCCAGCAGCCATAGTGGGCCGGGGACCGGGGAGCTGTTTTTT.

The chain recombines TRBV7-2 with TRBJ1-3; the match to TRBD1 covers 7 bases. V lost 6 bases and J lost 1; bases outside the gene matches: 3. CDR3 length equals 14 residues. Germline V gene lookup returns CDR1 SGHTA and CDR2 FQGNSA. CDR3 amino acids: CASRLTGSGNTIYF. The CDR3 bases are TGTGCCAGCAGGTTGACAGGGTCTGGAAACACCATATATTTT.

The chain links TRBV6-5 to TRBJ1-2; the D is unclear. V lost 6 bases, J lost 4 bases, and 12 bases lay in between. Germline CDR1 and CDR2: MNHEY and SVGAGI. This CDR3 spans 13 amino acids. This chain's CDR3 is CASSKGRGYGYTF. The DNA of the CDR3 is TGTGCCAGCAGCAAAGGGAGAGGCTATGGCTACACCTTC.

This rearrangement joins TRBV29-1 to TRBJ2-7; D is unresolved. Looked up from germline, CDR1 is SQVTM and CDR2 is ANQGSEA. The CDR3 contains 11 residues. The V end lost 3 bases, the J end lost 3 bases, and 6 bases lay between the germline ends. The CDR3 sequence: CSVDLSYEQYF. The DNA for the CDR3 is TGCAGCGTTGACCTAAGCTACGAGCAGTACTTC.

Written as DNA, the CDR3 is TGTGCCAGCAGTGAACATCCCGAGCGGGAGCAGTACTTC. Its translation is CASSEHPEREQYF. V and J are TRBV28 and TRBJ2-7; D is possibly TRBD2 (5 bases). The germline gives CDR1 MDHEN, CDR2 SYDVKM. V lost 5 bases to trimming and J lost 7 bases, with 15 bases between them. The CDR3 consists of 13 residues.

The chain uses TRBV7-8 and TRBJ2-2, with 7 bases identical to TRBD2. CDR3 size: 18 residues. After removal of 2 bases from V and 0 bases from J, the junction contained 9 bases not matched to a gene. CDR1 SGHVS and CDR2 FQNEAQ come from the germline V gene. The CDR3 protein is CASSLLLRGLSNTGELFF. CDR3 sequence (DNA): TGTGCCAGCAGCTTACTCCTACGGGGACTATCGAACACCGGGGAGCTGTTTTTT. Based on the CDR3 plus reference TRBV7-8 and TRBJ2-2, the full variable domain is GAGVSQSPRYKVAKRGQDVALRCDPISGHVSLFWYQQALGQGPEFLTYFQNEAQLDKSGLPSDRFFAERPEGSVSTLKIQRTQQEDSAVYLCASSLLLRGLSNTGELFFGEGSRLTVL.

The J gene is TRBJ2-7, the V gene TRBV5-6, with a tentative D call TRBD2 (7 bases). Germline CDR1 and CDR2: SGHDT and YYEEEE. CDR3 size: 16 residues. V lost 1 base to trimming and J lost 7 bases, with 21 bases between them. Here the CDR3 reads CASSLMGGAGVGEQYF. The DNA of the CDR3 is TGTGCCAGCAGCTTGATGGGGGGGGCCGGAGTGGGGGAGCAGTACTTC.